This T cell receptor beta chain was recovered during a study of blood T cell repertoires in COVID-19. Participants came from about two dozen US areas, aged about 18 to 90 years. Cohort allocation depended upon clinical history that participants reported. Germline V CDR1 and CDR2: LNHDA, SQIVND (reference sequence). The CDR3 spans 13 residues. With V trimmed by 8 bases and J by 3 bases, 7 bases remained unmatched. Authors' analysis steps: Estimates of nucleated cell counts were drawn from the amplification of reference gene primers. TCRdb's table, derived via immunoSEQ multiplex PCR, lists solely in-frame clones and lacks some. V, J and clone size reflect that table, while D and trimming were determined from the DNA. This table holds fewer than 350,000 clones, about 86% found once.

The V gene is TRBV19, the J gene TRBJ2-7; TRBD1 aligns across 7 bases. This clonotype was sampled from a woman in her 40s with acute COVID-19. Material for sequencing was PBMCs or T cells enriched from blood (not recorded which). CDR3 sequence: CASQQGISYEQYF. CDR3 nucleotides: TGTGCCAGTCAACAGGGGATAAGCTACGAGCAGTACTTC.